This paragraph reports one T cell receptor (beta chain). The V gene lost 4 bases and the J gene lost 1 base, with 10 bases spanning the gap. Germline V gene lookup returns CDR1 LNHDA and CDR2 SQIVND (reference sequence). This CDR3 is 14 amino acids long. These data originate in a study of blood T cell repertoires in COVID-19. The repertoire was sequenced with immunoSEQ multiplex PCR; TCRdb's copy has only in-frame clones and lacks some. Among 300,000 to 400,000 clones, less than 90% were seen once, and the ten largest hold 0.9% to 1.2%. Cohort allocation depended upon clinical history that participants reported. Recovered Cohort 3 donors showed two negative PCRs, clearance, or symptom resolution.

The chain joins TRBV19 to TRBJ2-5, with D possibly TRBD2 on 5 matching bases. Sequencing was done on a sample of PBMCs or T cells enriched from blood (not recorded which). The source of this sequence is a woman in her thirties who had recovered from COVID-19. The CDR3 DNA reads as TGTGCCAGTAGTAGGCTAGCCGCCCAAGAGACCCAGTACTTC. Amino acid sequence: CASSRLAAQETQYF.